The 17 T cell receptor beta chains below all came from one sample that was sequenced in a study of blood T cell repertoires in COVID-19. Produced via immunoSEQ multiplex PCR; TCRdb's table is partial and in-frame only. The table records some 170,000 clones, 75% to 90% of them present only once. The sequenced sample consisted of peripheral blood. Receptors originate from a woman aged 40 to 49 with COVID-19, enrolled during active disease.

This sequence joins TRBV6-6 and TRBJ1-1; no clear D. CDR1 is MNHNY, CDR2 SVGAGI, per germline (reference sequence). The CDR3 runs 10 residues. V lost 7 bases, J lost 8 bases, and 8 bases lay in between. The CDR3 protein is CASNKAEAFF. CDR3 nucleotides: TGTGCCAGCAATAAAGCGGAAGCTTTCTTT.

The chain employs TRBV7-2 and TRBJ2-5; 8 bases agree with TRBD2. Trimming removed 4 bases from V and 5 bases from J; junction bases left unmatched: 9. The CDR3 totals 15 residues. Germline V CDR1 and CDR2: SGHTA, FQGNSA. CDR3 DNA sequence: TGTGCCAGCAGCTCCCTCGGGGGGGCCGGGGAGACCCAGTACTTC. Translation: CASSSLGGAGETQYF.

The genes are TRBV29-1 and TRBJ2-7; the match to TRBD1 covers 7 bases. CDR1 SQVTM and CDR2 ANQGSEA come from the germline V gene. This CDR3 is 11 amino acids long. V lost 4 bases, J lost 6 bases, and 3 bases stayed unmatched. CDR3 nucleotide sequence: TGCAGCGTTGGAACAGGGGCCGAGCAGTACTTC. Its translation: CSVGTGAEQYF.

In its sample, this clone was seen a few times. This chain uses TRBV12-5 with TRBJ1-5, with 9 bases identical to TRBD1. The CDR3 consists of 20 residues. Trimming took 0 bases from V and 3 from J; bases not matched to a gene: 15. Germline V CDR1 and CDR2: LGHNT, FRNRAP. CDR3 DNA sequence: TGTGCTAGTGGTTTGGTATCGGTGATCGGACAGGGGCACGTCAATCAGCCCCAGCATTTT. Translating it yields CASGLVSVIGQGHVNQPQHF.

This sequence joins TRBV28 and TRBJ1-4; 7 bases align to TRBD1. Germline values: CDR1 MDHEN, CDR2 SYDVKM. The CDR3 is made up of 16 amino acids. Trimming took 3 bases from V and 4 from J; bases not matched to a gene: 8. The CDR3 region has the DNA TGTGCCAGCAGTTTGGCCCCGGGACAGAATAATGAAAAACTGTTTTTT. This sequence encodes CASSLAPGQNNEKLFF.

The gene calls are TRBV2 and TRBJ2-7; TRBD2 aligns across 7 bases. From germline, CDR1 is SNHLY and CDR2 FYNNEI. The CDR3 totals 16 residues. J gave up 0 bases and V 3 bases, and 8 bases lay outside the gene matches. The CDR3 coding sequence is TGTGCCAGCAGTGATGTTCGGGCTAGCGGCTCCTACGAGCAGTACTTC. It yields the protein CASSDVRASGSYEQYF.

Written as DNA, the CDR3 is TGTGCCAGCAGCCCGGGGACTAGCGGTTACGAGCAGTACTTC. Translating it yields CASSPGTSGYEQYF. The chain recombines TRBV5-4 with TRBJ2-7; 11 bases align to TRBD2. J was trimmed by 4 bases and V by 4 bases; bases with no gene match: 4. The germline CDR1 and CDR2 sequences are SGHNT and YYREEE (reference sequence). The CDR3 length is 14 residues.

The chain joins TRBV20-1 to TRBJ2-3, with TRBD2 matching over 7 bases. Germline trimming cut 6 bases from V and 12 bases from J; bases unmatched to any gene: 9. This CDR3 has 11 residues. Per germline, CDR1 DFQATT and CDR2 SNEGSKA (reference sequence). In DNA, the CDR3 is TGCAGTGCCCCGCGCGCTAGCGGACAGTATTTT. Amino acids: CSAPRASGQYF.

This clone was detected once. The rearrangement joins TRBV19 to TRBJ2-7; 12 nucleotides align to TRBD2. The CDR3 is made up of 12 amino acids. Germline trimming cut 10 bases from V and 10 bases from J; bases unmatched to any gene: 8. CDR1 is LNHDA and CDR2 is SQIVND in the germline V gene (reference sequence). The CDR3 DNA reads as TGTGCCACCACTAGCGGGGGGAACCCTCAGTACTTC. This codes for CATTSGGNPQYF. Full variable domain (remainder filled in from reference TRBV19 and TRBJ2-7): DGGITQSPKYLFRKEGQNVTLSCEQNLNHDAMYWYRQDPGQGLRLIYYSQIVNDFQKGDIAEGYSVSREKKESFPLTVTSAQKNPTAFYLCATTSGGNPQYFGPGTRLTVT.

V and J are TRBV19 and TRBJ1-3; D perhaps matches TRBD1 (5 bases). Germline loops: CDR1 LNHDA, CDR2 SQIVND (reference sequence). Trimming took off 2 bases at V and 0 bases at J, with 14 bases between the two ends. The CDR3 is 17 residues long. In DNA, the CDR3 is TGTGCCAGTAGTATATACGGCGGGGGACTCTCTGGAAACACCATATATTTT. Protein: CASSIYGGGLSGNTIYF.

The CDR3 region has the DNA TGTGCCAGCACCGACCCGACAGGGGGTAATTCACCCCTCCACTTT. Translated: CASTDPTGGNSPLHF. V gene TRBV7-6 combines with J gene TRBJ1-6; 9 bases line up with TRBD1. V lost 7 bases and J lost 6; bases outside the gene matches: 7. Per germline, CDR1 SGHVS and CDR2 FNYEAQ. This CDR3 is built from 15 residues. Combining the CDR3 with reference TRBV7-6 and TRBJ1-6 gives the whole variable domain GAGVSQSPRYKVTKRGQDVALRCDPISGHVSLYWYRQALGQGPEFLTYFNYEAQQDKSGLPNDRFSAERPEGSISTLTIQRTEQRDSAMYRCASTDPTGGNSPLHFGNGTRLTVT.

The rearrangement uses TRBV28 and TRBJ2-4, with 9 bases fitting TRBD2. Germline V gene sequence: CDR1 MDHEN, CDR2 SYDVKM. This CDR3 has 14 amino acids. Trimming removed 6 bases from V and 7 bases from J; junction bases left unmatched: 7. In nucleotides, the CDR3 is TGTGCCAGCAGATCCCCTAGCGGGGAGAACATTCAGTACTTC. It translates to CASRSPSGENIQYF. Filled out from reference TRBV28 and TRBJ2-4, the complete variable domain reads DVKVTQSSRYLVKRTGEKVFLECVQDMDHENMFWYRQDPGLGLRLIYFSYDVKMKEKGDIPEGYSVSREKKERFSLILESASTNQTSMYLCASRSPSGENIQYFGAGTRLSVL.

The chain is built from TRBV7-6 and TRBJ2-7; D remains unclear. V was trimmed by 1 base and J by 5 bases, leaving 12 bases between them. Germline CDR1 is SGHVS and CDR2 is FNYEAQ. This CDR3 contains 14 residues. CDR3 DNA: TGTGCCAGCAGCTTAGATTTTGTTTCGGACGAGCAGTACTTC. Protein product: CASSLDFVSDEQYF.

The chain carries TRBV7-9 and TRBJ1-2; D is ambiguous. Looked up from germline, CDR1 is SEHNR and CDR2 is FQNEAQ (reference sequence). V dropped 7 bases and J dropped 12 bases, with 12 bases sitting between them. The CDR3 has 10 amino acids. CDR3 bases: TGTGCCAGCACCACTCTGGGAGACACCTTC. This sequence encodes CASTTLGDTF.

The chain uses TRBV4-1 and TRBJ2-3; a possible D gene is TRBD1 (5 bases). The CDR3 contains 14 residues. CDR1 is MGHRA and CDR2 is YSYEKL in the germline V gene. Trimming cost V 5 bases and J 0 bases, with 9 bases left between them. In DNA form, the CDR3 reads TGCGCCAGCAGCTCCCGACAGAGCACAGATACGCAGTATTTT. Protein product: CASSSRQSTDTQYF.

This chain uses TRBV5-1 with TRBJ2-7; D uncertain. CDR3 size: 14 residues. V was cut by 4 bases and J by 0 bases, with 11 bases left in between. Per the germline V gene, CDR1 is SGHRS and CDR2 is YFSETQ. The CDR3 coding sequence is TGCGCCAGCAGCGTATTACAGAGCTCCTACGAGCAGTACTTC. Protein product: CASSVLQSSYEQYF.

J is TRBJ2-7 and V is TRBV10-2; possible D gene TRBD2, 5 bases. Deletions cut 6 bases from V and 1 base from J, with 10 bases between. CDR3 length: 13 residues. CDR1 is WSHSY, CDR2 SAAADI, per germline. The CDR3 is CASRGGSSYEQYF. Written as DNA, the CDR3 is TGCGCCAGCAGGGGCGGGTCTTCCTACGAGCAGTACTTC.